Below are 17 T cell receptor beta chains sequenced from a single sample in a study of T cells in Graves' hyperthyroidism and ophthalmopathy. From RNA transcripts, TCR beta CDR3 regions were amplified. The HTBI set primed first-round TCR CDR3 RT-PCR. TCRdb re-called the multiplex PCR reads through MiXCR, storing one row per CDR3 protein. This table has 750,000 to 950,000 distinct CDR3 sequences, approximately 40% appearing once. Material for sequencing was blood. All receptors come from a man between 18 and 29 years old with Graves' hyperthyroidism.

The chain links TRBV15 to TRBJ1-4; no definite D call. Trimming shortened V by 3 bases and J by 8 bases, and 13 bases separated the two germline ends. The CDR3 has 14 amino acids. In germline, CDR1 is LNHNV, CDR2 YYDKDF (reference sequence). The CDR3 is CATSSTGTSEKLFF. The DNA of the CDR3 is TGTGCCACCAGCAGCACCGGTACTTCCGAAAAACTGTTTTTT. Using reference TRBV15 and TRBJ1-4 for the parts outside the CDR3, the full variable domain is DAMVIQNPRYQVTQFGKPVTLSCSQTLNHNVMYWYQQKSSQAPKLLFHYYDKDFNNEADTPDNFQSRRPNTSFCFLDIRSPGLGDTAMYLCATSSTGTSEKLFFGSGTQLSVL.

This clonotype came up a few times. CDR3 protein: CSARPGTHPSNTGELFF. In nucleotides, the CDR3 is TGCAGTGCCCGTCCCGGGACTCACCCATCGAACACCGGGGAGCTGTTTTTT. V and J are TRBV20-1 and TRBJ2-2; a weak D match, TRBD2 (6 bases). The germline CDR1 and CDR2 sequences are DFQATT and SNEGSKA (reference sequence). The CDR3 is made up of 17 amino acids. Trimming cost V 6 bases and J 0 bases, with 20 bases left between them.

The chain carries TRBV19 and TRBJ1-6; D is perhaps TRBD1 (5 bases). V lost 8 bases to trimming and J lost 10 bases, with 24 bases between them. CDR3 size: 16 residues. Germline CDR1 is LNHDA and CDR2 is SQIVND (reference sequence). Written as DNA, the CDR3 is TGTGCCAGTGACGAGGGCAGCTACGCGGGGGACTCACCCCTCCACTTT. Its translation: CASDEGSYAGDSPLHF.

The rearrangement links TRBV9 to TRBJ2-2; perhaps D is TRBD1 or TRBD2 (5 bases each). Trimming left V 5 bases short and J 3 bases short, with 11 bases between. The CDR3 runs 14 residues. The germline gives CDR1 SGDLS, CDR2 YYNGEE. The CDR3 nucleotides read TGTGCCAGCAGTGCCTTGGGGGACACCGGGGAGCTGTTTTTT. Translating gives CASSALGDTGELFF.

V usage is TRBV7-9 and J usage is TRBJ2-2; D gene uncertain. The V gene lost 3 bases and the J gene lost 6 bases, with 11 bases spanning the gap. Germline V CDR1 and CDR2: SEHNR, FQNEAQ (reference sequence). There are 14 residues in the CDR3. The CDR3 DNA follows: TGTGCCAGCAGCTTCGGGCTTACCGCCGGGGAGCTGTTTTTT. This translates into CASSFGLTAGELFF.

This clonotype was detected only a few times. This sequence joins TRBV2 and TRBJ1-2, with TRBD1 as a possible D gene (5 bases). The CDR3 spans 15 residues. Trimming pared 5 bases from V and 4 bases from J, leaving 17 bases between. Germline lookup yields CDR1 SNHLY and CDR2 FYNNEI. CDR3 residues: CASSTGAIEIYGYTF. In DNA, the CDR3 is TGTGCCAGCAGTACCGGGGCCATAGAGATCTATGGCTACACCTTC.

In its sample, this clonotype was seen many times. The V and J genes are TRBV29-1 and TRBJ1-1; a possible D gene is TRBD1 (6 bases). The V gene lost 3 bases and the J gene lost 0 bases, with 8 bases spanning the gap. CDR3 length: 13 residues. Germline values: CDR1 SQVTM, CDR2 ANQGSEA. The chain's CDR3 is CSVDGQMNTEAFF. The CDR3 DNA follows: TGCAGCGTTGATGGACAGATGAACACTGAAGCTTTCTTT.

As for this clonotype: A junction end diverges from the germline sequence, so it may reflect a read error. V is TRBV7-3 and J is TRBJ2-7; D possibly corresponds to TRBD2 (5 bases). The CDR3 consists of 13 residues. Germline V lookup: CDR1 SGHTA, CDR2 FQGTGA. CDR3 DNA sequence: TGTGCCGGCAGCCAAGGGAGTAGAGATAAGCAGTACTTC. This translates into CAGSQGSRDKQYF.

This clonotype came up a few times. V and J are TRBV7-2 and TRBJ1-4; D is perhaps TRBD1 (5 bases). V lost 5 bases and J 8 bases, leaving 9 bases between the germline ends. Germline CDR1 reads SGHTA; CDR2 reads FQGNSA. This CDR3 region has 12 residues. The CDR3 is CASSRGDEKLFF. DNA of the CDR3: TGTGCCAGCAGCCGGGGGGACGAAAAACTGTTTTTT.

The chain has TRBV2 and TRBJ2-2; D not resolved. V was pared by 8 bases and J by 8 bases, with 3 bases between. CDR3 size: 9 residues. The V gene's germline CDR1 is SNHLY and CDR2 FYNNEI. CDR3 in amino acids: CASAGELFF. DNA for the CDR3: TGTGCCAGCGCGGGGGAGCTGTTTTTT.

The sample holds a few counts of this clonotype. The junction does not match germline at one end; this may be a read error. The V call is TRBV7-8, the J call TRBJ2-5; 7 bases align to TRBD1. Per the germline V gene, CDR1 is SGHVS and CDR2 is FQNEAQ. The CDR3 consists of 15 residues. CDR3 amino acids: CASSLGDRFLETQYF. In DNA form, the CDR3 reads TGTGCCAGCAGTTTAGGGGACAGATTTTTGGAGACCCAGTACTTC.

The V and J genes are TRBV7-9 and TRBJ2-2; tentatively, D is TRBD1 (6 bases). Per germline, CDR1 SEHNR and CDR2 FQNEAQ (reference sequence). With 4 bases removed from V and 3 bases from J, the gap between germline ends came to 12 bases. The CDR3 has 15 residues. The CDR3 sequence is CASSSYYRDTGELFF. Here the CDR3 DNA reads TGTGCCAGCAGCTCCTACTACAGGGACACCGGGGAGCTGTTTTTT.

This clonotype has at least ten counts. CDR3 protein: CATSRGMTGGDSPLHF. The CDR3 region has the DNA TGTGCCACCAGCAGAGGGATGACAGGGGGCGATTCACCCCTCCACTTT. The chain carries TRBV15 and TRBJ1-6; 10 bases are a match to TRBD1. The V and J ends lost 1 base and 8 bases, in that order; junction bases with no gene match: 5. The germline V gene has CDR1 LNHNV and CDR2 YYDKDF (reference sequence). CDR3 length: 16 residues.

Only a few counts were recorded for this clonotype. V is TRBV5-1 and J is TRBJ2-5, with 11 nucleotides matching TRBD2. This CDR3 has 17 residues. V trimming: 0 bases; J trimming: 2 bases; junction bases outside the gene matches: 6. CDR1 SGHRS and CDR2 YFSETQ come from the germline V gene. The CDR3 nucleotides read TGCGCCAGCAGCTTGGTGGGGACTAGCGGAGCACAAGAGACCCAGTACTTC. Translation gives CASSLVGTSGAQETQYF.

In this sample, this clonotype turned up once. This clone may be a read error of a much larger clone one base away. The CDR3 DNA sequence: TGTGCCAGCAGCTTCTCACCGACAGTGATAAGCGAGCAGTACTTC. Translating gives CASSFSPTVISEQYF. The V call is TRBV7-2, the J call TRBJ2-7; D is perhaps TRBD1 (5 bases). Germline V gives CDR1 SGHTA, CDR2 FQGNSA. V lost 3 bases to trimming and J lost 6 bases, with 18 bases between them. This CDR3 has 15 residues.

This clonotype was found once. The chain uses TRBV9 and TRBJ1-1; 12 nucleotides match TRBD1. The CDR3 consists of 17 residues. The ends lost 4 bases at V and 4 bases at J; junction bases unmatched: 11. In germline, CDR1 is SGDLS, CDR2 YYNGEE. CDR3 sequence (DNA): TGTGCCAGCAGCCCCCCTGGGACAGGGGGCTGGGGCACTGAAGCTTTCTTT. It translates to CASSPPGTGGWGTEAFF. The full variable domain, rest sourced from reference TRBV9 and TRBJ1-1, is DSGVTQTPKHLITATGQRVTLRCSPRSGDLSVYWYQQSLDQGLQFLIQYYNGEERAKGNILERFSAQQFPDLHSELNLSSLELGDSALYFCASSPPGTGGWGTEAFFGQGTRLTVV.

The chain employs TRBV29-1 and TRBJ2-7, with D perhaps matching TRBD2 (5 bases). The CDR3 is 13 residues long. CDR1 is SQVTM and CDR2 is ANQGSEA in the germline V gene. The ends were cut back, 6 bases at V and 6 bases at J, with 18 bases in the middle. The CDR3 region is CSVVTTGVTEQYF. The CDR3, as DNA: TGCAGCGTAGTCACCACCGGGGTGACCGAGCAGTACTTC.